This TCR beta chain originates from a study of T cells after yellow fever vaccination (dated by TCRdb to between 2017 and 2020). Regarding the study in general: The SMART-Seq v4 Ultra Low Input RNA kit was used to prepare libraries from fractions with low cell numbers. Two healthy male donors, one aged 18 to 29 and one aged 30 to 40 years, were included in the cohort. To follow T-cell clones before and after both primary and booster YFV17D yellow fever vaccination, bulk TCR alpha and beta repertoires underwent longitudinal sequencing. Blood samples were taken at several timepoints before and after primary and secondary immunization, and bulk PBMC replicates and cell subsets were isolated.

Paper-wide results and their limitations: A small fraction of clonotypes showed up in both the CD4 and CD8 compartments, probably as a result of convergent recombination. FACS-sorted repertoires could contain abundant contaminating clonotypes from the bulk population, so computational filtering was required. The secondary T-cell response was found to be weaker but faster than the primary response, with a peak reached on day 5 rather than on day 15. Because only two donors were included in the study, the extent to which the findings can be generalized is limited. Most clones expanded after primary vaccination were re-detected after the booster (almost 97% of CD4 and 80% to 90% of CD8), suggesting broad memory maintenance.

From the germline V gene, CDR1 is SGHRS and CDR2 is YFSETQ. The CDR3 measures 14 amino acids from cysteine to phenylalanine. Only the CDR3 part of the read is kept: 42 bases, read in frame from the first base. Trimming costs V 1 base and J 3 bases, and their ends lie 10 bases apart. This clonotype was seen at least ten times. It lacks a known antigen. Nothing much larger sits one base from this clone, and base qualities are not available. Synthesis of TCR cDNA relied on 5'RACE template switching, a step that introduced a universal primer site along with unique molecular identifiers. cDNA synthesis was primed from both the TCR alpha and TCR beta constant segments. Library amplification involved two PCR steps, and the second step added sample barcodes and sequencing adapters. Libraries were sequenced on Illumina HiSeq 2500 (2x100 bp) or NovaSeq (2x150 bp). The authors' pipeline ran thus. MIGEC was used to demultiplex reads and collapse the reads into UMI consensus sequences, and MiXCR was used for V(D)J alignment. Vaccine-responding clonotypes were identified with edgeR using replicate PBMC samples, with FDR below 0.01 and a log2 fold change above 5 up to day 15 being required. CD4 or CD8 identity was assigned to each bulk clonotype according to whether the clonotype was present at higher abundance in the sequenced CD4 repertoire or the sequenced CD8 repertoire. Using fastp trimming at Q25 and MiXCR clonotype assembly, TCRdb reanalyzed the public sequencing data and kept in-frame beta chains. Identical CDR3 proteins give one entry, which carries the most common genes and DNA. TCRdb, not the authors, supplied the V and J calls. The sample table lists more than 65,000 distinct CDR3 sequences, approximately 6.2% of them with a count of one. The top ten clonotypes cover around 2.1% of the sample.

The sample's treatment or condition label, decoded: live attenuated yellow fever vaccine strain. PBMCs were isolated from peripheral blood using a standard Ficoll-Paque protocol. CD4 and CD8 T-cell fractions were isolated with Dynabeads CD4 and CD8 positive selection kits. TriZol was used to extract RNA from bulk PBMCs, from CD4 and CD8 fractions, and from dextramer-positive and dextramer-negative fractions. The sequence was obtained from a man younger than 35 who received the YFV17D yellow fever vaccine. The sequence joins TRBV5-1 to TRBJ2-5; the D gene is possibly TRBD1 or TRBD2, with 5 bases matching each. Sequenced here: CD4+ T cells sorted from PBMCs, sampled more than 14 days after the first yellow fever vaccination. CDR3 loop: CASSLSGTKETQYF. The DNA sequence follows: TGCGCCAGCAGCTTGTCGGGGACCAAAGAGACCCAGTACTTC. Joined to the reference TRBV5-1 and TRBJ2-5 proteins, this CDR3 gives the full variable domain: KAGVTQTPRYLIKTRGQQVTLSCSPISGHRSVSWYQQTPGQGLQFLFEYFSETQRNKGNFPGRFSGRQFSNSRSEMNVSTLELGDSALYLCASSLSGTKETQYFGPGTRLLVL.